The 23 T cell receptor beta chains reported below all come from one sample, sequenced in a study of blood T cell repertoires in COVID-19. The protocol was immunoSEQ multiplex PCR, while the TCRdb copy is restricted to in-frame clones and leaves out a portion. The sample holds 50,000 or so clones, 83% seen once. Material: peripheral blood. The origin of the receptors is a middle-aged man with acute or convalescent COVID-19.

The gene calls are TRBV3-1 (or the pseudogene TRBV3-2) and TRBJ1-4; the D gene is possibly TRBD1 (5 bases). Germline V gene lookup returns CDR1 LGHDT and CDR2 YNNKEL (reference sequence). The CDR3 sequence is 15 residues long. With 4 bases removed from V and 5 bases from J, the gap between germline ends came to 14 bases. CDR3 region: CASSLRGLGNEKLFF. The CDR3 DNA sequence: TGTGCCAGCAGCCTCCGGGGGTTGGGGAATGAAAAACTGTTTTTT.

This chain connects TRBV19 to TRBJ2-5; TRBD2 matches 7 bases. The germline V gene encodes CDR1 LNHDA and CDR2 SQIVND (reference sequence). The CDR3 runs 14 residues. The V and J ends lost 7 bases and 6 bases, in that order; junction bases with no gene match: 11. The CDR3 nucleotides read TGTGCCAGTACTAGCGGACCCGGGCGAAAGACCCAGTACTTC. It translates to CASTSGPGRKTQYF. The full variable domain, with the rest looked up from reference TRBV19 and TRBJ2-5, is DGGITQSPKYLFRKEGQNVTLSCEQNLNHDAMYWYRQDPGQGLRLIYYSQIVNDFQKGDIAEGYSVSREKKESFPLTVTSAQKNPTAFYLCASTSGPGRKTQYFGPGTRLLVL.

The CDR3 protein is CASSAYLNTGELFF. The CDR3 DNA is TGTGCCAGTAGTGCCTATCTGAACACCGGGGAGCTGTTTTTT. The rearrangement links TRBV19 to TRBJ2-2; no clear D gene. This CDR3 is 14 amino acids long. Trimming pared 5 bases from V and 1 base from J, leaving 8 bases between. Germline loops: CDR1 LNHDA, CDR2 SQIVND (reference sequence).

A note on this clone: The same CDR3 arises from other DNA sequences in this sample as well. The chain links TRBV5-1 to TRBJ1-5, with 7 bases fitting TRBD1. Trimming removed 0 bases from V and 2 bases from J; junction bases left unmatched: 2. CDR1 and CDR2 (germline): SGHRS, YFSETQ. The CDR3 loop spans 15 amino acids. In DNA form, the CDR3 reads TGCGCCAGCAGCTTGGAAGGGGGCGGCAATCAGCCCCAGCATTTT. Residues: CASSLEGGGNQPQHF.

V is TRBV24-1 and J is TRBJ2-3; 9 bases agree with TRBD2. Per germline, CDR1 KGHDR and CDR2 SFDVKD. The CDR3 is made up of 13 amino acids. The trim removed 0 bases at V and 14 bases at J, leaving 5 bases unmatched. Written as DNA, the CDR3 is TGTGCCACCAGTGATTTGCCGGCGGGAGGGCTGTATTTT. This gives the protein CATSDLPAGGLYF.

The rearrangement links TRBV7-6 to TRBJ2-1; 9 nucleotides match TRBD2. There are 16 residues in the CDR3. Germline V gives CDR1 SGHVS, CDR2 FNYEAQ. The V gene end was trimmed by 1 base and the J gene end by 2 bases; junction bases not matched to a gene: 3. As DNA, the CDR3 is TGTGCCAGCAGCTTAGGCGGGGGGGGCGCCTACAATGAGCAGTTCTTC. Amino acids: CASSLGGGGAYNEQFF.

The rearrangement links TRBV10-3 to TRBJ2-1, with a tentative D call TRBD2 (7 bases). Germline values: CDR1 ENHRY, CDR2 SYGVKD. The length of the CDR3 is 16 residues. Trimming removed 10 bases from V and 9 bases from J, with 28 bases in between. The CDR3 spells CATVAWDKGGPGEQFF. Written as DNA, the CDR3 is TGTGCCACTGTCGCCTGGGACAAGGGAGGGCCGGGTGAGCAGTTCTTC.

J is TRBJ1-2 and V is TRBV6-1; 7 bases are shared with TRBD1. CDR3 size: 16 residues. Germline V lookup: CDR1 MNHNS, CDR2 SASEGT. Trimming cost V 2 bases and J 10 bases; bases outside gene matches: 16. The CDR3, as DNA: TGTGCCAGCAGTGAATTGTTTTTCGAGGGGGCTAACTCCTACACCTTC. Translation gives CASSELFFEGANSYTF.

V usage is TRBV18 and J usage is TRBJ1-5; D perhaps matches TRBD1 (6 bases). The V gene lost 5 bases and the J gene lost 6 bases, with 14 bases spanning the gap. This CDR3 is built from 14 residues. The germline V gene has CDR1 KGHSH and CDR2 LQKENI. CDR3 in amino acids: CASSSAGAGQPQHF. The CDR3 nucleotides read TGTGCCAGCTCATCGGCGGGGGCTGGTCAGCCCCAGCATTTT.

This chain links TRBV7-9 with TRBJ1-1; no clear D. This CDR3 is 12 amino acids long. Trimming removed 1 base at V and 8 bases at J, with 8 bases between. Germline CDR1 is SEHNR and CDR2 is FQNEAQ (reference sequence). CDR3 coding DNA: TGTGCCAGCAGCTTAGAATACGGGGAAGCTTTCTTT. The encoded protein is CASSLEYGEAFF.

The chain uses TRBV6-5 and TRBJ2-7, with 7 positions matching TRBD1. The CDR3 is 13 amino acids. The V and J ends lost 10 bases and 4 bases, in that order; junction bases with no gene match: 10. In germline, CDR1 is MNHEY, CDR2 SVGAGI. As DNA, the CDR3 is TGTGCCACCCGACAGGGTTCGCGGTACGAGCAGTACTTC. Translation: CATRQGSRYEQYF.

This chain connects TRBV24-1 to TRBJ2-3; possibly TRBD1 for D (5 bases). The CDR3 is 14 residues long. V shed 2 bases and J shed 4 bases, with 9 bases lying between them. From germline, CDR1 is KGHDR and CDR2 SFDVKD. CDR3 region: CATSDSQGPDTQYF. The DNA of the CDR3 is TGTGCCACCAGTGATTCCCAGGGTCCAGATACGCAGTATTTT.

The J gene is TRBJ2-7, the V gene TRBV6-5; possibly TRBD2 for D (6 bases). CDR3 size: 15 residues. Germline CDR1 reads MNHEY; CDR2 reads SVGAGI. The V gene lost 5 bases and the J gene lost 0 bases, with 14 bases spanning the gap. The CDR3 DNA is TGTGCCAGCAGTCCCCGTGGGGGGAGCTCCTACGAGCAGTACGTC. Amino acids: CASSPRGGSSYEQYV.

This rearrangement joins TRBV10-2 to TRBJ1-4; weak D call: TRBD1 (5 bases). Trimming took off 0 bases at V and 8 bases at J, with 13 bases between the two ends. The CDR3 runs 15 residues. CDR1 WSHSY and CDR2 SAAADI come from the germline V gene. The CDR3 sequence is CASSESSGGREKLFF. CDR3 nucleotides: TGCGCCAGCAGTGAGTCGAGCGGGGGACGGGAAAAACTGTTTTTT.

The V gene is TRBV7-6, the J gene TRBJ2-7, with 7 bases aligning to TRBD2. Per the germline V gene, CDR1 is SGHVS and CDR2 is FNYEAQ. The CDR3 is 13 amino acids. The J segment lost 5 bases and the V segment lost 1 base, leaving 2 bases of the junction unmatched. The CDR3 here is CASSLVRGDEQYV. Here the CDR3 DNA reads TGTGCCAGCAGCTTAGTCCGGGGGGACGAGCAGTACGTC.

This clone was seen at least ten times. The chain links TRBV24-1 to TRBJ1-2, with a possible D match to TRBD1 (6 bases). Trimming stripped 4 bases from V and 5 bases from J, with 10 bases between. This CDR3 spans 13 amino acids. CDR1 and CDR2 from the germline V gene are KGHDR and SFDVKD. In DNA form, the CDR3 reads TGTGCCACCAGTGAGGAAACAGGGTATGGCTACACCTTC. Its protein is CATSEETGYGYTF.

The genes are TRBV29-1 and TRBJ2-1; 14 nucleotides align to TRBD2. V gave up 6 bases and J gave up 7 bases; unmatched junction bases: 8. CDR3 length equals 15 residues. Germline assignment: CDR1 SQVTM and CDR2 ANQGSEA. The CDR3 DNA is TGCAGCGTAGCCCCCGGGACTAGCGGGAGTAATGAGCAGTTCTTC. Translating it yields CSVAPGTSGSNEQFF.

The chain is built from TRBV11-2 and TRBJ1-1, with D unclear. V shed 8 bases and J shed 0 bases, with 10 bases lying between them. The CDR3 length is 13 residues. The V gene's germline CDR1 is SGHAT and CDR2 FQNNGV. The chain's CDR3 is CASSRGMNTEAFF. Written as DNA, the CDR3 is TGTGCCAGCTCCCGAGGCATGAACACTGAAGCTTTCTTT. Complete variable domain (other parts from reference TRBV11-2 and TRBJ1-1): EAGVAQSPRYKIIEKRQSVAFWCNPISGHATLYWYQQILGQGPKLLIQFQNNGVVDDSQLPKDRFSAERLKGVDSTLKIQPAKLEDSAVYLCASSRGMNTEAFFGQGTRLTVV.

The table lists this clone with a count of one. The rearrangement links TRBV27 to TRBJ2-4; 9 bases align to TRBD2. With V trimmed by 5 bases and J by 0 bases, 14 bases remained unmatched. Germline lookup yields CDR1 MNHEY and CDR2 SMNVEV (reference sequence). The CDR3 sequence is 19 residues long. CDR3 loop: CASSIGLATTNVAKNIQYF. The DNA of the CDR3 is TGTGCCAGCAGTATAGGACTAGCGACAACCAACGTAGCCAAAAACATTCAGTACTTC.

The chain recombines TRBV20-1 with TRBJ2-7; 9 bases fit TRBD2. V dropped 3 bases and J dropped 7; count of bases not matched to a gene: 10. This CDR3 region has 14 residues. Germline loops: CDR1 DFQATT, CDR2 SNEGSKA (reference sequence). CDR3 DNA sequence: TGCAGTGCTAGTCCTAGCGGGACAAAGGGGGAGCAGTACTTC. Protein: CSASPSGTKGEQYF.

In this sample, this clone turned up a few times. The genes are TRBV18 and TRBJ1-6; possible D gene TRBD1, 6 bases. The CDR3 has 14 residues. Trimming cost V 3 bases and J 7 bases, with 10 bases left between them. Germline lookup yields CDR1 KGHSH and CDR2 LQKENI. CDR3 bases: TGTGCCAGCTCACCTTCCGGACAGAATTCACCCCTCCACTTT. Amino acids: CASSPSGQNSPLHF.

The chain links TRBV5-1 to TRBJ2-5; D remains ambiguous. V lost 4 bases to trimming and J lost 2 bases, with 3 bases between them. The length of the CDR3 is 11 residues. The germline V gene has CDR1 SGHRS and CDR2 YFSETQ. In DNA, the CDR3 is TGCGCCAGCAGCATACAAGAGACCCAGTACTTC. Translating it yields CASSIQETQYF.

The CDR3 sequence: CATRGTSTDTQYF. As DNA, the CDR3 is TGTGCCACCAGGGGGACTAGCACAGATACGCAGTATTTT. The rearrangement links TRBV24-1 to TRBJ2-3; possible D gene TRBD2, 6 bases. Deletions cut 7 bases from V and 0 bases from J, with 7 bases between. Germline V gene sequence: CDR1 KGHDR, CDR2 SFDVKD. This CDR3 spans 13 amino acids.